The rows below give T cell receptor beta chains drawn from one sample of a study of blood T cell repertoires in COVID-19. The repertoire was sequenced with immunoSEQ multiplex PCR; TCRdb's copy has only in-frame clones and lacks some. The sample shows approximately 210,000 clones, over 70% of them seen only once. The specimen sequenced was peripheral blood. Receptors were obtained from a woman aged 45-65 years with acute or convalescent COVID-19. Each CDR3 is given with its conserved first and last residue. Fields, in order: CDR3 DNA, CDR3 protein, clone size, D gene, J gene, V gene. D genes are given only for firm matches. Not every row has a clone size; where given, it reads once, few, many or a size class.

CDR3 DNA: TGTGCCAGCAGCACAGGGGGCCGAAACGAGCAGTACTTC
CDR3 protein: CASSTGGRNEQYF
clone size: .
D gene: TRBD1
J gene: TRBJ2-7
V gene: TRBV28

CDR3 DNA: TGTGCCAGTAGTACCCCGGGACAGGGGGTTCGGGGTGAGCAGTTCTTC
CDR3 protein: CASSTPGQGVRGEQFF
clone size: .
D gene: TRBD1
J gene: TRBJ2-1
V gene: TRBV19

CDR3 DNA: TGTGCCAGCACGGGGGACAGACAAGAGACCCAGTACTTC
CDR3 protein: CASTGDRQETQYF
clone size: .
D gene: .
J gene: TRBJ2-5
V gene: TRBV2

CDR3 DNA: TGTTTTTGCGCAGGGGGCTTTAGTAGCAATGAGCAGTTCTTC
CDR3 protein: CFCAGGFSSNEQFF
clone size: once
D gene: TRBD1
J gene: TRBJ2-1
V gene: TRBV2

CDR3 DNA: TGTGCCAGGGTTCCGGGACTGAATAGCTCTGGGGCCAACGTCCTGACTTTC
CDR3 protein: CARVPGLNSSGANVLTF
clone size: .
D gene: .
J gene: TRBJ2-6
V gene: TRBV21-1

CDR3 DNA: TGTGCCAGCAGCTTAATCGGGACAGGGGTCAAAGAGACCCAGTACTTC
CDR3 protein: CASSLIGTGVKETQYF
clone size: .
D gene: TRBD1
J gene: TRBJ2-5
V gene: TRBV7-8

CDR3 DNA: TGTGCCAGCAGCCGATACAGGGCCGAGCAGTACTTC
CDR3 protein: CASSRYRAEQYF
clone size: .
D gene: .
J gene: TRBJ2-7
V gene: TRBV13

CDR3 DNA: TGTGCCAGCAGTTCCGGCGGGGCGGGAGAGCTTGAGCAGTACTTC
CDR3 protein: CASSSGGAGELEQYF
clone size: .
D gene: TRBD2
J gene: TRBJ2-7
V gene: TRBV27

CDR3 DNA: TGTGCCATCAGGGGACAGGGAGAAAACATTCAGTACTTC
CDR3 protein: CAIRGQGENIQYF
clone size: .
D gene: TRBD1
J gene: TRBJ2-4
V gene: TRBV10-3

CDR3 DNA: TGTGCCAGCAACCCCCGGGGTTATAATGAGCAGTTCTTC
CDR3 protein: CASNPRGYNEQFF
clone size: .
D gene: .
J gene: TRBJ2-1
V gene: TRBV6-5

CDR3 DNA: TGTGCCAGCAGCCTTAGCAGCGGACGCGATGAAGCTTTCTTT
CDR3 protein: CASSLSSGRDEAFF
clone size: .
D gene: .
J gene: TRBJ1-1
V gene: TRBV7-9

CDR3 DNA: TGTGCCAGCAGCGTAGAGGGGACAGCGTCCTACGAGCAGTACTTC
CDR3 protein: CASSVEGTASYEQYF
clone size: .
D gene: TRBD1
J gene: TRBJ2-7
V gene: TRBV9

CDR3 DNA: TGCAGCGTAGGTACAGGGGTACGGCAGTTCTTC
CDR3 protein: CSVGTGVRQFF
clone size: .
D gene: TRBD1
J gene: TRBJ2-1
V gene: TRBV29-1

CDR3 DNA: TGTGCCAGCAGCTTATGGGGCCAGGGGTTCACTGAAGCTTTCTTT
CDR3 protein: CASSLWGQGFTEAFF
clone size: .
D gene: .
J gene: TRBJ1-1
V gene: TRBV13

CDR3 DNA: TGTGCCAGCAGCTTAAAAGGGACTAGGGATACGCAGTATTTT
CDR3 protein: CASSLKGTRDTQYF
clone size: .
D gene: TRBD2
J gene: TRBJ2-3
V gene: TRBV7-3

CDR3 DNA: TGTGCCAGCAGTGGCGCCCACGGGGAGCACAATGAGCAGTTCTTC
CDR3 protein: CASSGAHGEHNEQFF
clone size: .
D gene: .
J gene: TRBJ2-1
V gene: TRBV6-4

CDR3 DNA: TGTGCCAGCAGCCAAGAGTTTGGAGGGGCAGGCGAGCAGTACTTC
CDR3 protein: CASSQEFGGAGEQYF
clone size: .
D gene: .
J gene: TRBJ2-7
V gene: TRBV14

CDR3 DNA: TGCGCCAGCAGTGAGTCGGCTAGCGGGGTTAACAATGAGCAGTTCTTC
CDR3 protein: CASSESASGVNNEQFF
clone size: .
D gene: TRBD2
J gene: TRBJ2-1
V gene: TRBV10-2

CDR3 DNA: TGTGCCAGCAGTGAATCCCCCGGACTATTCCCTTACAATGAGCAGTTCTTC
CDR3 protein: CASSESPGLFPYNEQFF
clone size: .
D gene: .
J gene: TRBJ2-1
V gene: TRBV25-1

CDR3 DNA: TGCGCCAGCAGCTTGGAAGGACAGAACTCTGGAAACACCATATATTTT
CDR3 protein: CASSLEGQNSGNTIYF
clone size: .
D gene: .
J gene: TRBJ1-3
V gene: TRBV5-1

CDR3 DNA: TGTGCCACCCAGACTAGCACAGATACGCAGTATTTT
CDR3 protein: CATQTSTDTQYF
clone size: .
D gene: .
J gene: TRBJ2-3
V gene: TRBV24-1

CDR3 DNA: TGTGCCAGCAGTGAATCGGGAGGCCTGAACTTC
CDR3 protein: CASSESGGLNF
clone size: .
D gene: TRBD2
J gene: TRBJ2-7
V gene: TRBV25-1

CDR3 DNA: TGTGCCAGCGCATTTCTGAACAGGGTTTCCTACGAGCAGTACTTC
CDR3 protein: CASAFLNRVSYEQYF
clone size: .
D gene: .
J gene: TRBJ2-7
V gene: TRBV6-5

CDR3 DNA: TGTGCCAGCAGCGTAGAAGTGGCGGGGCCACCCTACGAGCAGTACTTC
CDR3 protein: CASSVEVAGPPYEQYF
clone size: .
D gene: .
J gene: TRBJ2-7
V gene: TRBV9

CDR3 DNA: TGTGCCAGCAGCTCGGGGGGCAGAGCGGGAGTGGGACCAGATACGCAGTATTTT
CDR3 protein: CASSSGGRAGVGPDTQYF
clone size: .
D gene: TRBD2
J gene: TRBJ2-3
V gene: TRBV11-3

CDR3 DNA: TGTGCCAGCAGCCAAGAAAGAGGTTGGGCGGGAGGGCCCGGGGAGCTGTTTTTT
CDR3 protein: CASSQERGWAGGPGELFF
clone size: .
D gene: TRBD2
J gene: TRBJ2-2
V gene: TRBV3-1/TRBV3-2

CDR3 DNA: TGTGCCAGCAAGGTCCAGGGGGATGGCTACACCTTC
CDR3 protein: CASKVQGDGYTF
clone size: many
D gene: TRBD1
J gene: TRBJ1-2
V gene: TRBV28

CDR3 DNA: TGTGCCACCAGTGATTCGCGAGCAGGGGGCTTAAGCAATCAGCCCCAGCATTTT
CDR3 protein: CATSDSRAGGLSNQPQHF
clone size: .
D gene: TRBD1
J gene: TRBJ1-5
V gene: TRBV24-1

CDR3 DNA: TGTGCCTGGAGCATACAGGGATCCCCTGGAAACACCATATATTTT
CDR3 protein: CAWSIQGSPGNTIYF
clone size: .
D gene: .
J gene: TRBJ1-3
V gene: TRBV30

CDR3 DNA: TGCAGCGTTGAAGGCCAGGGGGTAAAACCTAGGATCGCTGAGCAGTTCTTC
CDR3 protein: CSVEGQGVKPRIAEQFF
clone size: .
D gene: TRBD1
J gene: TRBJ2-1
V gene: TRBV29-1

CDR3 DNA: TGTGCCAGCAGCTTATATCTAGCGAGCTCCTACAATGAGCAGTTCTTC
CDR3 protein: CASSLYLASSYNEQFF
clone size: .
D gene: .
J gene: TRBJ2-1
V gene: TRBV7-6

CDR3 DNA: TGTGCCAGCAGTTACCCCCGAGGGGGAGTTAATGAAAAACTGTTTTTT
CDR3 protein: CASSYPRGGVNEKLFF
clone size: .
D gene: .
J gene: TRBJ1-4
V gene: TRBV6-5

CDR3 DNA: TGTGCCAGCATAATAAGGGACAGGGAGGAGGGCGAGCAGTACTTC
CDR3 protein: CASIIRDREEGEQYF
clone size: .
D gene: TRBD1
J gene: TRBJ2-7
V gene: TRBV27

CDR3 DNA: TGTGCCAGCAGTTACTTTGGGGGGGCAAGGGAAAAACTGTTTTTT
CDR3 protein: CASSYFGGAREKLFF
clone size: .
D gene: .
J gene: TRBJ1-4
V gene: TRBV6-6

CDR3 DNA: TGTGCCACCGCCGGAGCGGGAGATACCGGGGAGCTGTTTTTT
CDR3 protein: CATAGAGDTGELFF
clone size: .
D gene: TRBD2
J gene: TRBJ2-2
V gene: TRBV24-1

CDR3 DNA: TGTGCCAGCAGTTCAAAACAACAGGGGGATCCCTACGAGCAGTACTTC
CDR3 protein: CASSSKQQGDPYEQYF
clone size: once
D gene: TRBD1
J gene: TRBJ2-7
V gene: TRBV28

CDR3 DNA: TGTGCCAGCAGCTCAGAGGTCCTCGGGGGTGAGCAGTTCTTC
CDR3 protein: CASSSEVLGGEQFF
clone size: once
D gene: .
J gene: TRBJ2-1
V gene: TRBV7-2

CDR3 DNA: TGTGCCAGCAGCCTCAGGGATAGCAATCAGCCCCAGCATTTT
CDR3 protein: CASSLRDSNQPQHF
clone size: once
D gene: .
J gene: TRBJ1-5
V gene: TRBV11-2

CDR3 DNA: TGTGCCAGCAGTTACCAGAGGCCCGATAAGGACGGGGAGCTGTTTTTT
CDR3 protein: CASSYQRPDKDGELFF
clone size: .
D gene: .
J gene: TRBJ2-2
V gene: TRBV6-6

CDR3 DNA: TGTGCCAGCTCAAGACAGGAGAACACTGAAGCTTTCTTT
CDR3 protein: CASSRQENTEAFF
clone size: .
D gene: .
J gene: TRBJ1-1
V gene: TRBV18

CDR3 DNA: TGTGCCAGCAGCCAAGCTCTGGGGACAGGGGGTAAAAACATTCAGTACTTC
CDR3 protein: CASSQALGTGGKNIQYF
clone size: .
D gene: TRBD1
J gene: TRBJ2-4
V gene: TRBV4-2

CDR3 DNA: TGTGCCAGCAGCCAGGCAGACGGAGTCAGCTCCTACGAGCAGTACTTC
CDR3 protein: CASSQADGVSSYEQYF
clone size: .
D gene: .
J gene: TRBJ2-7
V gene: TRBV4-2

CDR3 DNA: TGTGCCAGCAGTCCCCCGGGACTAGAGGGAGGCCGGGAGCTGTTTTTT
CDR3 protein: CASSPPGLEGGRELFF
clone size: .
D gene: TRBD2
J gene: TRBJ2-2
V gene: TRBV3-1/TRBV3-2

CDR3 DNA: TGTGCCACCAGTGCCTCGGGACTGTCTAGCACAGATACGCAGTATTTT
CDR3 protein: CATSASGLSSTDTQYF
clone size: once
D gene: .
J gene: TRBJ2-3
V gene: TRBV24-1

CDR3 DNA: TGTGCCAGCAGCCAAACAACAGACTCCTACAATGAGCAGTTCTTC
CDR3 protein: CASSQTTDSYNEQFF
clone size: .
D gene: .
J gene: TRBJ2-1
V gene: TRBV14

CDR3 DNA: TGTGCCAGTACGCCTGGACTAGCGGGAGGGTCCTACAATGAGCAGTTCTTC
CDR3 protein: CASTPGLAGGSYNEQFF
clone size: few
D gene: TRBD2
J gene: TRBJ2-1
V gene: TRBV19

CDR3 DNA: TGTGCCAGCAGTGAATTCTGGGGACTAGCGGGAGGATCCTACGAGCAGTACTTC
CDR3 protein: CASSEFWGLAGGSYEQYF
clone size: .
D gene: TRBD2
J gene: TRBJ2-7
V gene: TRBV6-1